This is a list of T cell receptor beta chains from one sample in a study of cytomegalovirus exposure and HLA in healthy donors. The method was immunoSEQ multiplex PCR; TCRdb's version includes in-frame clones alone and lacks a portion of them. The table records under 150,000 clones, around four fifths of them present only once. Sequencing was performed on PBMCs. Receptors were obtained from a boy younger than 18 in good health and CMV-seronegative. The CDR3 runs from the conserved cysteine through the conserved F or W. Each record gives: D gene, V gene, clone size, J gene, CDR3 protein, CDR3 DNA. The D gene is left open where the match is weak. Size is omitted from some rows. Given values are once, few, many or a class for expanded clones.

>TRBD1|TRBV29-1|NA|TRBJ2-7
CSVRQGETYEQYF
TGCAGCGTTAGACAGGGGGAAACCTACGAGCAGTACTTC
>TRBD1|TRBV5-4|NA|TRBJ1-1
CASSYGTGGTEAFF
TGTGCCAGCAGCTACGGGACAGGGGGCACTGAAGCTTTCTTT
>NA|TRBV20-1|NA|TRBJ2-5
CSARVPGTQYF
TGCAGTGCGCGGGTTCCGGGGACCCAGTACTTC
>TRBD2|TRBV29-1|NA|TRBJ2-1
CSVVLAGGEGQFF
TGCAGCGTTGTTCTAGCGGGAGGAGAAGGGCAGTTCTTC
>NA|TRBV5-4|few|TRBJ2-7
CASSLKGGPPEQYF
TGTGCCAGCAGCTTGAAGGGCGGGCCGCCAGAGCAGTACTTC
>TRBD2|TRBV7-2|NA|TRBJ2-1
CASRHIGTSGRNEQFF
TGTGCCAGCAGACACATAGGGACTAGCGGGAGGAATGAGCAGTTCTTC
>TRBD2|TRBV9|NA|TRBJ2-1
CASSPPAGENEQFF
TGTGCCAGCAGCCCCCCAGCGGGAGAAAATGAGCAGTTCTTC
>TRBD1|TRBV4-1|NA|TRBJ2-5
CASSAQGAGETQYF
TGCGCCAGCAGCGCACAGGGGGCAGGAGAGACCCAGTACTTC
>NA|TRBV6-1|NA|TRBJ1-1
CASRVNRATEAFF
TGTGCCAGCAGGGTTAACAGGGCCACTGAAGCTTTCTTT
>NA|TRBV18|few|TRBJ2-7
CASSPGTGSYEQYF
TGTGCCAGCTCACCCGGGACTGGCTCCTACGAGCAGTACTTC
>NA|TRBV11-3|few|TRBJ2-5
CASSLELAEQETQYF
TGTGCCAGCAGCTTAGAGCTGGCGGAGCAAGAGACCCAGTACTTC
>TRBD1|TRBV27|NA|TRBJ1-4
CASRQTGGGEKLFF
TGTGCCAGCAGACAGACAGGGGGTGGTGAAAAACTGTTTTTT
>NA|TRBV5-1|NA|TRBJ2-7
CASSSQGSSYEQYF
TGCGCCAGCAGCTCCCAGGGTTCCTCCTACGAGCAGTACTTC
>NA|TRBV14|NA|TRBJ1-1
CASSQDRGFSTEAFF
TGTGCCAGCAGCCAAGACAGGGGATTCTCGACTGAAGCTTTCTTT
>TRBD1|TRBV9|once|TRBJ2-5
CASSVAIWDRVETQYF
TGTGCCAGCAGCGTAGCAATCTGGGACAGGGTCGAGACCCAGTACTTC
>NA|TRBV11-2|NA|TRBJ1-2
CASSLAPGYGYTF
TGTGCCAGCAGCTTAGCCCCCGGGTATGGCTACACCTTC
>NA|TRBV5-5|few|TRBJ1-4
CASSLATGINEKLFF
TGTGCCAGCAGCTTGGCCACAGGGATTAATGAAAAACTGTTTTTT
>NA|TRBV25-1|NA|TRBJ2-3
CASSHTGFTDTQYF
TGTGCCAGCAGTCACACAGGGTTCACAGATACGCAGTATTTT
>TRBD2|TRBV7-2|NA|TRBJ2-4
CASSAGLAGQGIQYF
TGTGCCAGCAGCGCGGGACTAGCGGGACAGGGCATTCAGTACTTC
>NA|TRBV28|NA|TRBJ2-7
CASSSGGGMPYEQYF
TGTGCCAGCAGTTCCGGGGGAGGAATGCCCTACGAGCAGTACTTC
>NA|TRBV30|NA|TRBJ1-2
CAWSVRGPGYTF
TGTGCCTGGAGTGTAAGGGGCCCTGGCTACACCTTC
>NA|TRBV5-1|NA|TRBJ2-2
CASSPVGGTGELFF
TGCGCCAGCAGCCCCGTCGGGGGCACCGGGGAGCTGTTTTTT
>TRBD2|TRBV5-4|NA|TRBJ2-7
CASSLAKTSGAYEQYF
TGTGCCAGCAGCTTGGCCAAGACTAGCGGGGCCTACGAGCAGTACTTC
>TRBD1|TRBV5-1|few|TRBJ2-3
CASSHRGPPGVDTQYF
TGCGCCAGCAGCCACAGGGGGCCTCCGGGGGTGGATACGCAGTATTTT
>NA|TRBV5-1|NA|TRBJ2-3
CASSLGDTGTDTQYF
TGCGCCAGCAGCTTAGGCGACACGGGCACAGATACGCAGTATTTT
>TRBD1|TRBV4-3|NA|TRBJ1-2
CASSIQGDYGYTF
TGCGCCAGCAGCATACAGGGGGACTATGGCTACACCTTC
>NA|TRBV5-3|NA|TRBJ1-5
CARSSGANQPQHF
TGTGCCAGAAGCTCAGGGGCCAATCAGCCCCAGCATTTT
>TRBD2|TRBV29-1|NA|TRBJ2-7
CSVEMDLGGSYEQYF
TGCAGCGTTGAAATGGACTTGGGGGGGTCCTACGAGCAGTACTTC
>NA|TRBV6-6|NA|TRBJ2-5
CASSGSSETQYF
TGTGCCAGCAGCGGGAGTTCAGAGACCCAGTACTTC
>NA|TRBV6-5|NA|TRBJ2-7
CASSPSQYEQYF
TGTGCCAGCAGCCCCTCACAGTACGAGCAGTACTTC
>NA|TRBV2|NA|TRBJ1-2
CASSVGRGGGYTF
TGTGCCAGCAGTGTAGGCAGAGGGGGAGGCTACACCTTC
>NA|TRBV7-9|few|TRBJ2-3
CASSRRQSTDTQYF
TGTGCCAGCAGCCGCAGACAGAGCACAGATACGCAGTATTTT
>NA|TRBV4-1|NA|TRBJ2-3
CASSLSTDTQYF
TGCGCCAGCAGTCTAAGCACAGATACGCAGTATTTT
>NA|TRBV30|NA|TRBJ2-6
CAWSHSGANVLTF
TGTGCCTGGAGTCACTCTGGGGCCAACGTCCTGACTTTC
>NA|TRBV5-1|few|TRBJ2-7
CASSYLGGSSYEQYF
TGCGCCAGCAGCTACCTGGGCGGGTCCTCCTACGAGCAGTACTTC
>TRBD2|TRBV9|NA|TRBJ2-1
CASSEREGSYNEQFF
TGTGCCAGCAGTGAGCGGGAGGGCTCCTACAATGAGCAGTTCTTC
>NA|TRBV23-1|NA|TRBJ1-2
CASSLRANIHRSSYGYTF
TGCGCCAGCAGTCTAAGGGCGAACATTCACAGGTCGAGCTATGGCTACACCTTC
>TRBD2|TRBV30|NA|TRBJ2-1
CAWSGLAGVEQFF
TGTGCCTGGAGTGGCCTAGCGGGAGTTGAGCAGTTCTTC
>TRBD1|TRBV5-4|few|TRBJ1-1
CASSWTGGNTEAFF
TGTGCCAGCAGCTGGACAGGGGGCAACACTGAAGCTTTCTTT
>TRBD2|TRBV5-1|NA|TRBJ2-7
CASSPTWTSYEQYF
TGCGCCAGCAGCCCCACCTGGACTAGCTACGAGCAGTACTTC
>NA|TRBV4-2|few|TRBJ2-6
CASSQGQASGANVLTF
TGTGCCAGCAGCCAGGGCCAGGCCTCTGGGGCCAACGTCCTGACTTTC
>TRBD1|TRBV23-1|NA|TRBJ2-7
CASSQRFGQGLREQYF
TGCGCCAGCAGTCAAAGGTTCGGACAGGGGCTTAGGGAGCAGTACTTC
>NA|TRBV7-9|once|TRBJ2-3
CASSLTGGDTQYF
TGTGCCAGCAGCTTAACAGGAGGGGATACGCAGTATTTT
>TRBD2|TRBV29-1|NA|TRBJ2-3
CSVGVGTSGSLDTQYF
TGCAGCGTTGGCGTAGGGACTAGCGGGAGCCTGGATACGCAGTATTTT
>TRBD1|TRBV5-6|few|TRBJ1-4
CASSLAGGVREKLFF
TGTGCCAGCAGCTTGGCAGGGGGCGTTAGAGAAAAACTGTTTTTT